A selection of T cell receptor beta chains follows, all from one sample in a study of T cells after yellow fever vaccination. TCRdb ran MiXCR on the 5' RACE reads and lists one entry per CDR3 protein. The repertoire holds 450,000 to 550,000 distinct CDR3 sequences, 21% seen once, with about a sixth in the top ten. The sample was PBMCs, taken roughly 23 days after the first yellow fever vaccination. These receptors all come from a man between 18 and 35 years old who received the YFV17D yellow fever vaccine. Each CDR3 is given with its conserved first and last residue. A D gene is named only where the DNA matches it firmly. Clone size is stated in some rows and not others, as once, few, many or a class when expanded.

>few|TRBJ1-1|TRBV12-3/TRBV12-4|TRBD1
TGTGCCAGCACCGAACAGGGGACGAACACTGAAGCTTTCTTT
CASTEQGTNTEAFF
>-|TRBJ1-5|TRBV4-2|-
TGTGCCAGCAGCCAAGACGGCCAGGGCGGGTATAGCAATCAGCCCCAGCATTTT
CASSQDGQGGYSNQPQHF
>few|TRBJ1-2|TRBV27|-
TGTGCCAGCAGTTTGGGGGGCGCGGGTAACTATGGCTACACCTTC
CASSLGGAGNYGYTF
>many|TRBJ1-4|TRBV7-9|-
TGTGCCAGCAGCCGGACAGATGAAAAACTGTTTTTT
CASSRTDEKLFF
>few|TRBJ1-6|TRBV5-5|-
TGTGCCAGCAGCCTCAGGGAAAGCTCCTATAATTCACCCCTCCACTTT
CASSLRESSYNSPLHF
>-|TRBJ1-5|TRBV6-2/TRBV6-3|-
TGTGCCAGCAGTTATTTAGAGGCCAATCAGCCCCAGCATTTT
CASSYLEANQPQHF
>-|TRBJ2-1|TRBV19|-
TGTGCCAGTAGTATAGACCATAGCGTCGATGAGCAGTTCTTC
CASSIDHSVDEQFF
>-|TRBJ1-1|TRBV4-3|TRBD1
TGCGCCAGCAGCCAAGATAGGACAGGGGGCATTGAAGCTTTCTTT
CASSQDRTGGIEAFF
>-|TRBJ1-1|TRBV6-5|-
TGTGCCAGCAGTTCCACCCCGGGGGTTTTGAACACTGAAGCTTTCTTT
CASSSTPGVLNTEAFF
>-|TRBJ2-7|TRBV27|TRBD1
TGTGCCAGCAGTCTCAGGACAGGGGGCGAGGACGAGCAGTACTTC
CASSLRTGGEDEQYF
>few|TRBJ1-2|TRBV9|TRBD1
TGTGCCAGCAGCACCCCATCCGGGGACAGGGTTGGTGGCTACACCTTC
CASSTPSGDRVGGYTF
>once|TRBJ2-3|TRBV10-3|-
TGTGCCATCAACCGTGGGGGGGGGGCCGCCGATACGCAGTATTTT
CAINRGGGAADTQYF
>-|TRBJ2-1|TRBV7-6|-
TGTGCCAGCAGCTCAACAGACAGTTACAATGAGCAGTTCTTC
CASSSTDSYNEQFF
>few|TRBJ1-5|TRBV20-1|-
TGCAGTGCTGCTCGGGGGCAGTTAAATCAGCCCCAGCATTTT
CSAARGQLNQPQHF